Below are 28 T cell receptor beta chains sequenced from a single sample in a study of shared clonotypes between healthy human individuals. Profiled with immunoSEQ multiplex PCR; TCRdb holds only in-frame clones, not every one. This sample has around 1.5 million clones; 98% occur once, and the top ten carry around 0.45%. The sample taken for sequencing was naive CD4+ T cells sorted from blood. Stated subset: CD45RA+ positively selected. The receptor set was obtained from a man younger than 40 in good health.

The rearrangement links TRBV29-1 to TRBJ2-5; 7 bases match TRBD1. The CDR3 extends over 12 amino acids. CDR1 and CDR2 from the germline V gene are SQVTM and ANQGSEA. The V gene end was trimmed by 6 bases and the J gene end by 5 bases; junction bases not matched to a gene: 6. CDR3 nucleotide sequence: TGCAGCGTGACGACAGGGTGGGAGACCCAGTACTTC. This encodes CSVTTGWETQYF.

The CDR3 sequence is CASSLTGIPTYYEQYF. The DNA for the CDR3 is TGCGCCAGCAGCTTAACAGGGATACCTACTTACTACGAGCAGTACTTC. V and J are TRBV5-1 and TRBJ2-7; a weak D match, TRBD1 (6 bases). Germline CDR1 reads SGHRS; CDR2 reads YFSETQ. The CDR3 has 16 residues. V was trimmed by 2 bases and J by 3 bases, leaving 18 bases between them.

The chain is built from TRBV5-4 and TRBJ2-7; 8 bases fit TRBD2. The CDR3 spans 16 residues. The V segment lost 0 bases and the J segment 7 bases; nucleotides outside the gene matches: 12. Germline loops: CDR1 SGHNT, CDR2 YYREEE (reference sequence). CDR3 sequence: CASSLGGLAGSREQYF. The CDR3 nucleotides are TGTGCCAGCAGCTTGGGAGGGTTAGCGGGGTCTAGGGAGCAGTACTTC.

The chain employs TRBV7-9 and TRBJ2-7; 12 bases fit TRBD2. V gave up 5 bases and J gave up 0 bases; unmatched junction bases: 14. The CDR3 covers 19 residues. Germline V gives CDR1 SEHNR, CDR2 FQNEAQ (reference sequence). This chain's CDR3 is CASSPSRTSGDKSSYEQYF. In DNA, the CDR3 is TGTGCCAGCAGCCCTAGTAGGACTAGCGGGGATAAGAGCTCCTACGAGCAGTACTTC.

The gene calls are TRBV29-1 and TRBJ1-1; D gene unclear. The germline V gene has CDR1 SQVTM and CDR2 ANQGSEA. Trimming removed 6 bases at V and 6 bases at J, with 17 bases between. The CDR3 has 13 amino acids. Here the CDR3 reads CSVFPRLSAEAFF. DNA for the CDR3: TGCAGCGTATTCCCTCGATTGTCGGCTGAAGCTTTCTTT.

The V gene is TRBV10-3, the J gene TRBJ2-4, with a possible D match to TRBD2 (5 bases). V was pared by 3 bases and J by 6 bases, with 9 bases between. The CDR3 length is 13 residues. Germline assignment: CDR1 ENHRY and CDR2 SYGVKD. The CDR3 sequence is CAISEAAVNIQYF. CDR3 nucleotides: TGTGCCATCAGTGAAGCGGCGGTAAACATTCAGTACTTC.

The chain combines TRBV7-2 with TRBJ2-7, with D unclear. Germline V gives CDR1 SGHTA, CDR2 FQGNSA. The germline V and J ends were trimmed by 5 bases and 4 bases, with 12 bases remaining between them. The CDR3 consists of 13 residues. The CDR3 sequence is CASSTEASYEQYF. Written as DNA, the CDR3 is TGTGCCAGCAGCACAGAGGCCAGTTACGAGCAGTACTTC.

The chain combines TRBV27 with TRBJ2-3, with 9 bases aligning to TRBD1. The V gene end was trimmed by 5 bases and the J gene end by 3 bases; junction bases not matched to a gene: 12. The germline gives CDR1 MNHEY, CDR2 SMNVEV (reference sequence). The CDR3 runs 17 residues. The CDR3: CASSPLTGTGRTDTQYF. CDR3 in DNA: TGTGCCAGCAGTCCGCTGACCGGGACAGGGCGGACAGATACGCAGTATTTT.

CDR3 loop: CASSYGNYGYTF. In DNA form, the CDR3 reads TGTGCCAGCAGTTACGGGAACTATGGCTACACCTTC. This chain joins TRBV28 and TRBJ1-2, with D hard to call. The CDR3 has 12 residues. With 4 bases removed from V and 2 bases from J, the gap between germline ends came to 5 bases. CDR1 MDHEN and CDR2 SYDVKM come from the germline V gene.

The genes are TRBV28 and TRBJ2-7; D may correspond to TRBD1 or TRBD2 (5 bases each). Germline values: CDR1 MDHEN, CDR2 SYDVKM. The ends were cut back, 6 bases at V and 0 bases at J, with 18 bases in the middle. The CDR3 has 16 residues. For the CDR3, the DNA is TGTGCCAGCAGCCGATCCGGGACGGAGAGCTCCTACGAGCAGTACTTC. Residues: CASSRSGTESSYEQYF.

Only one count was recorded for this clone. The chain combines TRBV14 with TRBJ2-1, with a tentative D call TRBD2 (6 bases). V shed 4 bases and J shed 4 bases, with 17 bases lying between them. The CDR3 spans 16 residues. Germline V lookup: CDR1 SGHDN, CDR2 FVKESK. The CDR3 protein is CASSPSGLATYNEQFF. The DNA for the CDR3 is TGTGCCAGCAGCCCCTCCGGGCTAGCGACTTACAATGAGCAGTTCTTC.

The chain combines TRBV18 with TRBJ1-3, with no clear D. The CDR3 extends over 16 amino acids. Germline lookup yields CDR1 KGHSH and CDR2 LQKENI. V lost 2 bases and J lost 0, with 11 bases in between. This chain's CDR3 is CASSPLATHSGNTIYF. In DNA, the CDR3 is TGTGCCAGCTCACCATTAGCCACCCACTCTGGAAACACCATATATTTT.

The V and J genes are TRBV4-1 and TRBJ2-5, with D unresolved. Germline V gene lookup returns CDR1 MGHRA and CDR2 YSYEKL. This CDR3 comprises 14 residues. V lost 0 bases and J lost 5, with 10 bases in between. CDR3 loop: CASSQDLQSETQYF. DNA of the CDR3: TGCGCCAGCAGCCAAGATCTACAAAGCGAGACCCAGTACTTC.

The V and J genes are TRBV18 and TRBJ2-7; 7 bases agree with TRBD2. Germline CDR1 and CDR2: KGHSH and LQKENI. The CDR3 has 17 amino acids. After removal of 0 bases from V and 0 bases from J, the junction contained 8 bases not matched to a gene. CDR3 DNA sequence: TGTGCCAGCTCACCACCCTCCCCAGCGGGAAACTCCTACGAGCAGTACTTC. This gives the protein CASSPPSPAGNSYEQYF.

V is TRBV5-1 and J is TRBJ1-1; 12 positions agree with TRBD1. The V segment lost 4 bases and the J segment 6 bases; nucleotides outside the gene matches: 7. Germline V CDR1 and CDR2: SGHRS, YFSETQ. The CDR3 loop spans 15 amino acids. The CDR3 region has the DNA TGCGCCAGCAGCGGAGGGACAGGGGGCTTCCCTGAAGCTTTCTTT. Translating it yields CASSGGTGGFPEAFF.

To note about this clone: The identical CDR3 is also encoded by other nucleotide sequences in the sample. The chain employs TRBV9 and TRBJ2-5; no reliable D call. CDR3 size: 13 residues. Germline assignment: CDR1 SGDLS and CDR2 YYNGEE. The V end was cut by 0 bases, the J end by 4 bases, with 7 bases between. CDR3 sequence (DNA): TGTGCCAGCAGCGTAGGGATACGAGAGACCCAGTACTTC. Amino acids: CASSVGIRETQYF.

The chain carries TRBV5-5 and TRBJ2-7, with 9 bases that match TRBD1. The CDR3 sequence is 15 residues long. V was clipped by 4 bases and J by 2 bases; unmatched bases: 7. Germline CDR1 and CDR2: SGHKS and YYEKEE (reference sequence). The CDR3 protein is CASSGRDRVAYEQYF. CDR3 coding DNA: TGTGCCAGCAGCGGCCGGGACAGGGTGGCCTACGAGCAGTACTTC.

The V gene is TRBV10-1, the J gene TRBJ2-2; D may be TRBD1 (5 bases). V was trimmed by 3 bases and J by 5 bases, leaving 13 bases between them. The germline V gene has CDR1 WNHNN and CDR2 SYGVQD (reference sequence). There are 15 residues in the CDR3. The CDR3 is CASSDSRVRTGELFF. In DNA, the CDR3 is TGCGCCAGCAGTGATTCCAGGGTCAGAACCGGGGAGCTGTTTTTT.

The V call is TRBV9, the J call TRBJ2-2; TRBD1 matches 7 bases. The CDR3 runs 14 residues. V dropped 4 bases and J dropped 1; count of bases not matched to a gene: 1. Germline V gene sequence: CDR1 SGDLS, CDR2 YYNGEE. CDR3 nucleotide sequence: TGTGCCAGCAGCTGGACAGGGAACACCGGGGAGCTGTTTTTT. It translates to CASSWTGNTGELFF.

CDR3 residues: CASSLGQGSPYEQYF. In nucleotides, the CDR3 is TGTGCCAGCAGTTTAGGACAGGGGTCTCCCTACGAGCAGTACTTC. J is TRBJ2-7 and V is TRBV27; 9 bases are a match to TRBD1. J was trimmed by 2 bases and V by 2 bases; bases with no gene match: 4. The germline CDR1 and CDR2 sequences are MNHEY and SMNVEV (reference sequence). The CDR3 sequence is 15 residues long.

The J gene is TRBJ2-7, the V gene TRBV10-3, with 11 bases aligning to TRBD2. V was clipped by 1 base and J by 4 bases; unmatched bases: 6. CDR1 is ENHRY, CDR2 SYGVKD, per germline. The CDR3 sequence is 16 residues long. CDR3 in amino acids: CAISEFTSGSQYEQYF. CDR3 nucleotides: TGTGCCATCAGTGAGTTCACTAGCGGGAGCCAGTACGAGCAGTACTTC.

The chain combines TRBV7-2 with TRBJ1-1, with a possible D match to TRBD1 (5 bases). The germline V gene encodes CDR1 SGHTA and CDR2 FQGNSA. Trimming removed 3 bases from V and 1 base from J, with 6 bases in between. The CDR3 consists of 13 residues. CDR3 protein: CASSFQGNTEAFF. The CDR3 nucleotides are TGTGCCAGCAGCTTCCAGGGGAACACTGAAGCTTTCTTT.

J is TRBJ2-1 and V is TRBV5-1; 8 bases fit TRBD1. Germline V gene data show CDR1 as SGHRS and CDR2 as YFSETQ. V gave up 4 bases and J gave up 2 bases; unmatched junction bases: 5. The CDR3 contains 15 residues. CDR3 loop: CASSHGDRTYNEQFF. The CDR3 coding sequence is TGCGCCAGCAGCCACGGGGACAGGACCTACAATGAGCAGTTCTTC.

The V call is TRBV14, the J call TRBJ2-4, with TRBD1 identical over 8 bases. Germline trimming cut 4 bases from V and 8 bases from J; bases unmatched to any gene: 19. CDR3 length: 18 amino acids. Germline V lookup: CDR1 SGHDN, CDR2 FVKESK. CDR3 amino acids: CASSLGPPRTGMVDIQYF. The CDR3 DNA is TGTGCCAGCAGCCTCGGGCCTCCTCGGACAGGGATGGTAGACATTCAGTACTTC.

The chain is built from TRBV6-1 and TRBJ1-5; 7 bases align to TRBD1. The germline gives CDR1 MNHNS, CDR2 SASEGT. The CDR3 totals 16 residues. V lost 2 bases to trimming and J lost 11 bases; unmatched junction nucleotides: 15. CDR3 amino acids: CASSENPTGVSKAQHF. CDR3 in DNA: TGTGCCAGCAGTGAAAACCCCACAGGGGTAAGTAAGGCCCAGCATTTT.

The chain joins TRBV18 to TRBJ2-1; 13 bases line up with TRBD2. This CDR3 contains 17 residues. J gave up 11 bases and V 0 bases, and 10 bases lay outside the gene matches. Germline V gene lookup returns CDR1 KGHSH and CDR2 LQKENI. The chain's CDR3 is CASSPPEGLAGHWKQFF. The CDR3 bases are TGTGCCAGCTCACCACCGGAGGGACTAGCGGGACACTGGAAGCAGTTCTTC.

This chain connects TRBV27 to TRBJ1-1, with 7 nucleotides matching TRBD1. V shed 6 bases, J shed 1 base, and the junction held 17 bases outside the gene matches. This CDR3 is built from 18 residues. Per the germline V gene, CDR1 is MNHEY and CDR2 is SMNVEV (reference sequence). CDR3 sequence (DNA): TGTGCCAGCAGACAAGACAGGGAACCCGTGACAACGAACACTGAAGCTTTCTTT. Its protein is CASRQDREPVTTNTEAFF.

This chain links TRBV6-1 with TRBJ1-5, with no clear D. Germline CDR1 reads MNHNS; CDR2 reads SASEGT. Trimming left V 1 base short and J 6 bases short, with 10 bases between. The CDR3 totals 14 residues. CDR3 sequence: CASSEVPSGQPQHF. The CDR3 DNA reads as TGTGCCAGCAGTGAAGTGCCGTCGGGTCAGCCCCAGCATTTT.